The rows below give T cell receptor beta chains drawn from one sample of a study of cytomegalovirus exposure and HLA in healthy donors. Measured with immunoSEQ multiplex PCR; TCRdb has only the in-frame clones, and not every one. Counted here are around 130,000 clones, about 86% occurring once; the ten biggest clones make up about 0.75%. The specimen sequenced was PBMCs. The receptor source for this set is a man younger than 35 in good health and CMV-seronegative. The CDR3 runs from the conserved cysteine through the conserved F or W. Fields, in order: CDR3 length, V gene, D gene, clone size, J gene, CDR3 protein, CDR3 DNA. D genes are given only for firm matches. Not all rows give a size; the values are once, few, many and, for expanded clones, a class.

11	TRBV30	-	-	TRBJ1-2	CAWSRGNGYTF	TGTGCCTGGAGTAGGGGAAATGGCTACACCTTC
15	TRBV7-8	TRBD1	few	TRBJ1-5	CASSWTTGETQPQHF	TGTGCCAGCAGCTGGACTACAGGGGAGACTCAGCCCCAGCATTTT
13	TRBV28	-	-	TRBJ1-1	CASMDRLGGIAFF	TGTGCCAGCATGGACCGTCTTGGGGGGATAGCTTTCTTT
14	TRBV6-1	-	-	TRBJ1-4	CASSYQATNEKLFF	TGTGCCAGCAGTTATCAGGCAACTAATGAAAAACTGTTTTTT
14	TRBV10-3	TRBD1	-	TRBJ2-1	CAITVDRVGNEQFF	TGTGCCATCACTGTGGACAGGGTAGGAAATGAGCAGTTCTTC
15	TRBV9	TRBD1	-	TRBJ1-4	CASSVGDRANEKLFF	TGTGCCAGCAGCGTAGGGGACAGGGCTAATGAAAAACTGTTTTTT
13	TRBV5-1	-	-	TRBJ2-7	CASSLDGTYEQYF	TGCGCCAGCAGCTTGGACGGTACCTACGAGCAGTACTTC
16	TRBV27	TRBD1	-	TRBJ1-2	CASRPTGTGPNYGYTF	TGTGCCAGCAGGCCGACAGGGACGGGGCCTAACTATGGCTACACCTTC
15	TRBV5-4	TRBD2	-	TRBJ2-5	CASSWEGSSAETQYF	TGTGCCAGCAGCTGGGAGGGGAGTAGCGCGGAGACCCAGTACTTC
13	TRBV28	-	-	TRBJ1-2	CASSLLAGYGYTF	TGTGCCAGCAGTTTATTGGCAGGTTATGGCTACACCTTC
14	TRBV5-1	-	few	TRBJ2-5	CASSLSEPQETQYF	TGCGCCAGCAGCTTGTCCGAGCCCCAAGAGACCCAGTACTTC
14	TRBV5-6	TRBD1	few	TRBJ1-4	CASSVEGADEKLFF	TGTGCCAGCAGCGTGGAGGGGGCGGATGAAAAACTGTTTTTT
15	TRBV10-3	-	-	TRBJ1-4	CAISNKDRFNEKLFF	TGTGCCATCAGTAACAAAGACAGATTTAATGAAAAACTGTTTTTT
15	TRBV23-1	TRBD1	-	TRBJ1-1	CASSHTGTGGRGAFF	TGCGCCAGCAGTCACACCGGGACAGGGGGACGTGGAGCTTTCTTT
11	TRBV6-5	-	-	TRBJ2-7	CASRGSVGQYF	TGTGCCAGCAGGGGCTCAGTGGGGCAGTACTTC
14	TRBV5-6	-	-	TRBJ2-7	CASSLAAGSYEQYF	TGTGCCAGCAGCTTGGCGGCAGGTTCATACGAGCAGTACTTC
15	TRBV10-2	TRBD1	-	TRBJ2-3	CASSDQGVGTDTQYF	TGCGCCAGCAGTGATCAGGGGGTGGGCACAGATACGCAGTATTTT
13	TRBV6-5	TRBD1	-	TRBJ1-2	CASSYGRDRPYTF	TGTGCCAGCAGTTACGGTAGGGACAGACCCTACACCTTC
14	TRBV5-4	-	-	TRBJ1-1	CASSLGGVNTEAFF	TGTGCCAGCAGCTTGGGCGGGGTTAACACTGAAGCTTTCTTT
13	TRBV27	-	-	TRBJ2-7	CASSSNSYHEQYF	TGTGCCAGCAGTTCGAACAGTTACCACGAGCAGTACTTC
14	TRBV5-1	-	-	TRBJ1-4	CASSRGSTNEKLFF	TGCGCCAGCTCGAGGGGGTCAACTAATGAAAAACTGTTTTTT
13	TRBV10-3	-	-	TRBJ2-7	CAIRPDSSYEQYF	TGTGCCATCAGACCTGACAGTTCCTACGAGCAGTACTTC
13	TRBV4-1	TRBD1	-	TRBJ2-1	CASSQGGQGEQFF	TGCGCCAGCAGCCAGGGCGGACAGGGAGAGCAGTTCTTC
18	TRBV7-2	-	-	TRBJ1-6	CASSFSGTSQTNNSPLHF	TGTGCCAGCAGCTTCAGCGGTACCAGCCAGACCAATAATTCACCCCTCCACTTT
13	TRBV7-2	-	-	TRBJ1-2	CASSPPSGYGYTF	TGTGCCAGCAGCCCCCCGAGCGGGTATGGCTACACCTTC
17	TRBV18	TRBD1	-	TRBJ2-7	CASSPFAGQDNSYEQYF	TGTGCCAGCTCACCATTCGCGGGACAGGATAACTCCTACGAGCAGTACTTC
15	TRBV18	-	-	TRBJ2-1	CASSLAEGAYNEQFF	TGTGCCAGCTCACTTGCCGAGGGGGCCTACAATGAGCAGTTCTTC
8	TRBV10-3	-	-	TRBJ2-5	CPRETQYF	TGCCCCCGAGAGACCCAGTACTTC
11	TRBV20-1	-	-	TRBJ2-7	CSADLAYEQYF	TGCAGTGCGGACTTAGCCTACGAGCAGTACTTC
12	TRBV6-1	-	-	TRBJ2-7	CASRDSFYEQYF	TGTGCCAGCAGAGACTCCTTCTACGAGCAGTACTTC
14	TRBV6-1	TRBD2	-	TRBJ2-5	CASSDGGGQETQYF	TGTGCCAGCAGTGATGGGGGGGGGCAAGAGACCCAGTACTTC
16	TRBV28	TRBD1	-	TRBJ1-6	CASSFSRQGASSPLHF	TGTGCCAGCAGTTTTTCCCGACAGGGGGCCAGTTCACCCCTCCACTTT
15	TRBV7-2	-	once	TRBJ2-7	CASSWDGRTAYEQYF	TGTGCCAGCAGCTGGGACGGACGGACAGCCTACGAGCAGTACTTC
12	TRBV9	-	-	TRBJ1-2	CASSFRPGGYTF	TGTGCCAGCAGCTTCCGGCCCGGGGGCTACACCTTC
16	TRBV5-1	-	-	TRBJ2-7	CASSLGRGALTYEQYF	TGCGCCAGCAGCTTGGGTCGGGGGGCCCTGACCTACGAGCAGTACTTC
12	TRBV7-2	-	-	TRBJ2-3	CASSMRGDTQYF	TGTGCCAGCAGCATGCGGGGAGATACGCAGTATTTT
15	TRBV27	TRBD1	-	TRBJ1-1	CASRDRLNMNTEAFF	TGTGCCAGCCGGGACAGACTTAATATGAACACTGAAGCTTTCTTT
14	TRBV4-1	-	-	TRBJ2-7	CASSQRLATYEQYF	TGCGCCAGCAGCCAAAGACTTGCTACCTACGAGCAGTACTTC
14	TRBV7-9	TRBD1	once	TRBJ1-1	CASRTGTVNTEAFF	TGTGCCAGCAGGACAGGGACAGTAAACACTGAAGCTTTCTTT
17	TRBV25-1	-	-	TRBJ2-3	CARATRLFLSFTDTQYF	TGTGCCAGAGCCACTCGACTATTTCTTTCATTCACAGATACGCAGTATTTT
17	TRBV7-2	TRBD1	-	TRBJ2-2	CASSAIPGQLGTGELFF	TGTGCCAGCAGCGCTATTCCGGGACAGCTTGGGACCGGGGAGCTGTTTTTT
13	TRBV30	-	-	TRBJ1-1	CAWSIQDNTEAFF	TGTGCCTGGAGTATACAGGATAACACTGAAGCTTTCTTT
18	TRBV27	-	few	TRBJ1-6	CASSFAQLKSSYNSPLHF	TGTGCCAGCAGTTTCGCACAGCTCAAGAGCTCCTATAATTCACCCCTCCACTTT
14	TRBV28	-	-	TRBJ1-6	CASTTGTSSFALHF	TGTGCCAGCACTACCGGGACTTCATCGTTCGCCCTCCACTTT
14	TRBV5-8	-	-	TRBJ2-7	CASSSRAGAYEQYF	TGTGCCAGCAGCTCGCGGGCCGGGGCCTACGAGCAGTACTTC
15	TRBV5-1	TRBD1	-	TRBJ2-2	CASSLVTGVTGELFF	TGCGCCAGCAGCTTGGTTACAGGGGTCACCGGGGAGCTGTTTTTT
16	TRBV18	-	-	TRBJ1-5	CASSPRRGSFNQPQHF	TGTGCCAGCTCACCGCGGCGGGGGTCGTTCAATCAGCCCCAGCATTTT
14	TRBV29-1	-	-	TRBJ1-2	CSVELGGRGYGYTF	TGCAGCGTTGAACTTGGGGGCCGAGGTTATGGCTACACCTTC
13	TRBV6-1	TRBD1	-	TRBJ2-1	CASSELGQGAQFF	TGTGCCAGCAGTGAACTGGGACAGGGTGCCCAGTTCTTC
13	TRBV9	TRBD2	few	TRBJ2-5	CASSAGGTETQYF	TGTGCCAGCAGCGCGGGGGGTACAGAGACCCAGTACTTC
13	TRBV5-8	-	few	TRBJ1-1	CASSRGQNTEAFF	TGTGCCAGCAGCCGAGGACAAAACACTGAAGCTTTCTTT
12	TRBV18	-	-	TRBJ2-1	CASSPPFDEQFF	TGTGCCAGCTCACCACCCTTCGATGAGCAGTTCTTC
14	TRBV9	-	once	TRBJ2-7	CASSPYSSSYEQYF	TGTGCCAGCAGCCCATACAGCAGCTCCTACGAGCAGTACTTC
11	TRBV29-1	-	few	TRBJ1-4	CSVAVNEKLFF	TGCAGCGTTGCGGTTAATGAAAAACTGTTTTTT
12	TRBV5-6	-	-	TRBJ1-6	CASSFGNSPLHF	TGTGCCAGCAGCTTCGGGAATTCACCCCTCCACTTT
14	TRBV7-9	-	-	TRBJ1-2	CASSTPGTRLGYTF	TGTGCCAGCAGCACGCCCGGGACACGTCTTGGCTACACCTTC
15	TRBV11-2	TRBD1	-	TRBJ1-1	CASSPRTGAGTEAFF	TGTGCCAGCAGCCCCCGGACAGGGGCGGGCACTGAAGCTTTCTTT
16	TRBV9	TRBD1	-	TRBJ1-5	CASSVGGQGAWQPQHF	TGTGCCAGCAGCGTAGGCGGACAGGGGGCTTGGCAGCCCCAGCATTTT
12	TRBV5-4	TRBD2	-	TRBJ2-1	CASSLLGGAQFF	TGTGCCAGCAGCTTGCTCGGGGGGGCCCAGTTCTTC